The 10 T cell receptor beta chains below all came from one sample that was sequenced in a study of PD-1 blockade in classical Hodgkin lymphoma. The time point: newly diagnosed, previously untreated cHL patient sample. Researchers pulled CD8+ T cells out of thawed PBMCs using magnetic negative selection. Sequencing was performed with immunoSEQ multiplex PCR; in TCRdb, only in-frame clones are kept and a portion is missing. Among approximately 9,000 clones listed, approximately 92% were seen once. What was sequenced was CD8+ T cells from blood. The receptor set was obtained from a human donor with classical Hodgkin lymphoma.

This clone was detected a few times. V usage is TRBV11-2 and J usage is TRBJ1-1; a weak D match, TRBD1 (5 bases). Trimming took off 6 bases at V and 4 bases at J, with 12 bases between the two ends. Germline V gene data show CDR1 as SGHAT and CDR2 as FQNNGV. The CDR3 has 13 residues. The DNA of the CDR3 is TGTGCCAGCAGGGGACCGAGGATCACTGAAGCTTTCTTT. Amino acids: CASRGPRITEAFF.

The chain uses TRBV10-3 and TRBJ1-1, with 9 bases identical to TRBD1. This CDR3 region has 17 residues. Germline trimming cut 0 bases from V and 6 bases from J; bases unmatched to any gene: 11. Germline V gene sequence: CDR1 ENHRY, CDR2 SYGVKD. The CDR3 sequence is CAISESMGTGKGAEAFF. CDR3 bases: TGTGCCATCAGTGAGTCGATGGGGACAGGGAAAGGCGCTGAAGCTTTCTTT.

The rearrangement joins TRBV7-9 to TRBJ2-5; D uncertain. From germline, CDR1 is SEHNR and CDR2 FQNEAQ (reference sequence). Trimming pared 1 base from V and 4 bases from J, leaving 10 bases between. The CDR3 consists of 14 residues. This chain's CDR3 is CASSLEGYGETQYF. Written as DNA, the CDR3 is TGTGCCAGCAGCTTAGAAGGGTATGGAGAGACCCAGTACTTC. Supplemented by reference TRBV7-9 and TRBJ2-5, the full variable domain reads DTGVSQNPRHKITKRGQNVTFRCDPISEHNRLYWYRQTLGQGPEFLTYFQNEAQLEKSRLLSDRFSAERPKGSFSTLEIQRTEQGDSAMYLCASSLEGYGETQYFGPGTRLLVL.

The J gene is TRBJ1-3, the V gene TRBV30; 8 nucleotides line up with TRBD1. The length of the CDR3 is 17 residues. V shed 1 base and J 4 bases; nucleotides not matched to a gene: 12. Germline values: CDR1 GTSNPN, CDR2 SVGIG (reference sequence). This CDR3 reads CAWSGLTPRGPGNTIYF. The CDR3 coding sequence is TGTGCCTGGAGTGGCCTTACCCCCAGGGGGCCAGGAAACACCATATATTTT.

The J gene is TRBJ1-2, the V gene TRBV4-2; TRBD1 might be the D (5 bases). The length of the CDR3 is 15 residues. The germline V gene has CDR1 LGHNA and CDR2 YNFKEQ. The ends were cut back, 0 bases at V and 3 bases at J, with 11 bases in the middle. In DNA form, the CDR3 reads TGTGCCAGCAGCCAAGAGGTGGACACGTACTATGGCTACACCTTC. Translation: CASSQEVDTYYGYTF.

CDR3 region: CASSLTGQAHTEAFF. The CDR3 nucleotides are TGTGCCAGCAGTTTAACGGGACAGGCGCACACTGAAGCTTTCTTT. The rearrangement joins TRBV6-5 to TRBJ1-1; TRBD1 aligns across 8 bases. Trimming removed 4 bases from V and 3 bases from J; junction bases left unmatched: 7. Germline V gives CDR1 MNHEY, CDR2 SVGAGI. The CDR3 spans 15 residues.

This clone was recorded once. The V gene is TRBV4-1, the J gene TRBJ1-2; the match to TRBD1 covers 7 bases. The germline V gene has CDR1 MGHRA and CDR2 YSYEKL. There are 16 residues in the CDR3. Losses at the gene ends were 0 bases for V and 5 bases for J; bases not matched to a gene: 9. The CDR3 nucleotides are TGCGCCAGCAGCCAAGATGTGACAGGGCGAAGATATGGCTACACCTTC. Translated, it gives CASSQDVTGRRYGYTF.

The chain uses TRBV14 and TRBJ2-2; 10 nucleotides line up with TRBD2. After removal of 4 bases from V and 6 bases from J, the junction contained 8 bases not matched to a gene. This CDR3 is 16 amino acids long. CDR1 and CDR2 from the germline V gene are SGHDN and FVKESK. The CDR3 bases are TGTGCCAGCAGCCTCGGGGGGCTAGCGGGAGCCGGGGAGCTGTTTTTT. It specifies CASSLGGLAGAGELFF.

The chain is built from TRBV7-9 and TRBJ2-5; D may be TRBD1 (5 bases). V lost 1 base and J lost 9, with 18 bases in between. The germline gives CDR1 SEHNR, CDR2 FQNEAQ (reference sequence). The CDR3 totals 15 residues. DNA for the CDR3: TGTGCCAGCAGCTTAGAAAGATCGCTGAAGGGGTCCCAGTACTTC. Translated: CASSLERSLKGSQYF.

The chain uses TRBV27 and TRBJ2-7; 11 positions match TRBD2. The germline V gene has CDR1 MNHEY and CDR2 SMNVEV (reference sequence). CDR3 length equals 17 residues. The V segment lost 7 bases and the J segment 0 bases; nucleotides outside the gene matches: 11. The CDR3 loop is CASTPSGLAVSSYEQYF. In nucleotides, the CDR3 is TGTGCCAGCACGCCCTCGGGACTAGCGGTTAGCTCCTACGAGCAGTACTTC.